This T cell receptor beta chain appears in the sequencing data of a study of resident and recirculating memory T cells in vitiligo. Study-wide results and caveats: No unique dominant TCR clone was found in vitiligo lesions.

To note about this clone: As yet, its antigen is unknown.

No change in lesions over the prior 6 months defined stable disease. Assay used: immunoSEQ multiplex PCR; TCRdb lists only in-frame clones, some missing. The repertoire includes 70,000 to 75,000 clones, 80% to 95% of them detected once, and less than 5.5% sits in the top ten. The sequenced sample consisted of blood. The sequence was collected from a male donor with vitiligo.

CDR3 in DNA: TGCGCCAGCAGGGCTCAAGGGGGTACAGATACGCAGTATTTT. Protein product: CASRAQGGTDTQYF. The rearrangement joins TRBV4-1 to TRBJ2-3; possibly TRBD1 for D (6 bases). V was shortened by 6 bases and J by 3 bases, with 13 bases between the two germline ends. Germline CDR1 and CDR2: MGHRA and YSYEKL. This CDR3 is 14 amino acids long.